This T cell receptor beta chain stems from a study of response to subunit inactivated influenza vaccine. Germline assignment: CDR1 SGHDT and CDR2 YYEEEE. CDR3 length: 13 amino acids. TCRdb reprocessed the RT-PCR reads via MiXCR and lists one record per CDR3 protein. The sample contains 750,000 to 850,000 distinct CDR3 sequences, less than 20% of which appear only once. The source of this sequence is a man aged 50 to 59 who received an inactivated influenza vaccine. The sequences come from PBMCs from blood, collected 5 days after vaccination. V and J are TRBV5-6 and TRBJ1-5; 8 positions match TRBD1. CDR3 amino acids: CEPGTGGNQPQHF. CDR3 sequence (DNA): TGTGAGCCAGGGACAGGTGGCAATCAGCCCCAGCATTTT.